These 31 T cell receptor beta chains share one sample of origin, sequenced in a study of T cell changes during pregnancy in multiple sclerosis. Sequencing used immunoSEQ multiplex PCR; TCRdb keeps in-frame clones, though not all of them. The table has under 100,000 clones, less than 95% seen once. The sequencing used peripheral blood, collected in the third trimester of pregnancy. The receptors stem from a female donor with multiple sclerosis, enrolled in a pregnancy study.

This rearrangement joins TRBV6-5 to TRBJ2-7; D is ambiguous. Germline loops: CDR1 MNHEY, CDR2 SVGAGI. Trimming shortened V by 2 bases and J by 4 bases, and 3 bases separated the two germline ends. This CDR3 comprises 11 residues. Here the CDR3 reads CASSYQYEQYF. CDR3 nucleotide sequence: TGTGCCAGCAGTTACCAGTACGAGCAGTACTTC.

J is TRBJ2-2 and V is TRBV10-3; D possibly corresponds to TRBD1 (5 bases). The ends were cut back, 11 bases at V and 4 bases at J, with 14 bases in the middle. Germline V CDR1 and CDR2: ENHRY, SYGVKD. There are 13 residues in the CDR3. The CDR3 protein is CAPKGKTTGELFF. The CDR3 coding sequence is TGTGCCCCCAAGGGGAAGACCACCGGGGAGCTGTTTTTT.

V gene TRBV5-5 combines with J gene TRBJ1-2; 8 bases line up with TRBD1. The V gene end was trimmed by 2 bases and the J gene end by 4 bases; junction bases not matched to a gene: 4. CDR1 is SGHKS and CDR2 is YYEKEE in the germline V gene (reference sequence). The CDR3 has 14 residues. CDR3 coding DNA: TGTGCCAGCAGCTTAGAGGACAGGGCCTATGGCTACACCTTC. It codes for CASSLEDRAYGYTF.

This chain uses TRBV10-2 with TRBJ1-2; the D gene is possibly TRBD1 (5 bases). Per germline, CDR1 WSHSY and CDR2 SAAADI. This CDR3 is 16 amino acids long. The V gene lost 7 bases and the J gene lost 1 base, with 19 bases spanning the gap. Here the CDR3 DNA reads TGCGCCAGCACGTCAGGGAATACTGGATATAACTATGGCTACACCTTC. Protein: CASTSGNTGYNYGYTF.

The chain links TRBV27 to TRBJ1-4; the match to TRBD1 covers 7 bases. Germline CDR1 MNHEY, CDR2 SMNVEV (reference sequence). This CDR3 comprises 15 residues. V lost 4 bases to trimming and J lost 1 base; unmatched junction nucleotides: 3. The CDR3 sequence: CASSSWTGTNEKLFF. CDR3 DNA: TGTGCCAGCAGTTCGTGGACAGGAACTAATGAAAAACTGTTTTTT.

The chain is built from TRBV5-4 and TRBJ2-1; TRBD2 matches 14 bases. Trimming removed 4 bases from V and 5 bases from J; junction bases left unmatched: 5. CDR3 length equals 16 residues. Germline V gene data show CDR1 as SGHNT and CDR2 as YYREEE (reference sequence). CDR3 DNA sequence: TGTGCCAGCAGCCCGGGGACTAGCGGGGGAAACAATGAGCAGTTCTTC. It encodes CASSPGTSGGNNEQFF.

The V gene is TRBV5-5, the J gene TRBJ2-1; D remains ambiguous. V shed 4 bases and J shed 4 bases, with 9 bases lying between them. The CDR3 consists of 13 residues. Germline CDR1 SGHKS, CDR2 YYEKEE (reference sequence). The CDR3 nucleotides are TGTGCCAGCAGCATCGACTCGTACAATGAGCAGTTCTTC. Amino acid sequence: CASSIDSYNEQFF.

This clone was detected only a few times. V and J are TRBV11-2 and TRBJ1-1; D is unclear. This CDR3 is built from 14 residues. Germline V gives CDR1 SGHAT, CDR2 FQNNGV. Trimming left V 5 bases short and J 7 bases short, with 17 bases between. In nucleotides, the CDR3 is TGTGCCAGCAGCCCGCTCCGGGGAACATATGAAGCTTTCTTT. The encoded protein is CASSPLRGTYEAFF.

The chain joins TRBV5-1 to TRBJ1-1, with unresolved D. Trimming removed 1 base at V and 1 base at J, with 11 bases between. The CDR3 sequence is 15 residues long. Germline V lookup: CDR1 SGHRS, CDR2 YFSETQ. CDR3 sequence (DNA): TGCGCCAGCAGCTTGAGTTCAGTACCGAACACTGAAGCTTTCTTT. It encodes CASSLSSVPNTEAFF.

The chain joins TRBV2 to TRBJ1-2, with D possibly being TRBD1 (5 bases). Germline V gene data show CDR1 as SNHLY and CDR2 as FYNNEI. Trimming removed 7 bases from V and 4 bases from J, with 16 bases in between. The CDR3 consists of 14 residues. The CDR3 DNA reads as TGTGCCAGCAAACAACAGGCCATACTCTATGGCTACACCTTC. Amino acid sequence: CASKQQAILYGYTF.

The chain joins TRBV5-5 to TRBJ1-6; the match to TRBD1 covers 8 bases. This CDR3 is 19 amino acids long. Germline V gene sequence: CDR1 SGHKS, CDR2 YYEKEE (reference sequence). The V segment lost 2 bases and the J segment 0 bases; nucleotides outside the gene matches: 10. The CDR3 region has the DNA TGTGCCAGCAGCTTCCCGCCGGGACAGGAAATCTCCTATAATTCACCCCTCCACTTT. Translated: CASSFPPGQEISYNSPLHF.

The chain couples TRBV29-1 to TRBJ1-1, with a possible D match to TRBD1 (6 bases). The CDR3 is 14 residues long. Germline V lookup: CDR1 SQVTM, CDR2 ANQGSEA. V dropped 5 bases and J dropped 4 bases, with 17 bases sitting between them. The CDR3 DNA follows: TGCAGCGTTACCCATAGGGGGGGGTTCACTGAAGCTTTCTTT. Translated, it gives CSVTHRGGFTEAFF.

CDR3 region: CASSIFRGQNFPSSYNEQFF. As DNA, the CDR3 is TGTGCCAGTAGTATTTTTCGAGGACAGAATTTTCCAAGCTCCTACAATGAGCAGTTCTTC. The V call is TRBV19, the J call TRBJ2-1, with D possibly matching TRBD1 (6 bases). Germline V gene lookup returns CDR1 LNHDA and CDR2 SQIVND (reference sequence). The ends were cut back, 3 bases at V and 0 bases at J, with 24 bases in the middle. The CDR3 length is 20 residues.

Worth noting for this clone: Compared with germline, one end of the junction differs, possibly owing to a read error. The V gene is TRBV7-7, the J gene TRBJ2-7, with D perhaps matching TRBD1 (5 bases). Germline V gene sequence: CDR1 SSHAT, CDR2 FNYEAQ (reference sequence). CDR3 length equals 13 residues. This CDR3 is CASSAGIAYEQYF. CDR3 nucleotide sequence: TGTGCTAGCAGCGCAGGGATAGCCTACGAGCAGTACTTC.

The rearrangement uses TRBV20-1 and TRBJ1-1; 8 nucleotides agree with TRBD1. The CDR3 totals 11 residues. Looked up from germline, CDR1 is DFQATT and CDR2 is SNEGSKA (reference sequence). J lost 8 bases, V lost 3 bases, and 2 bases had no gene match. CDR3 sequence (DNA): TGCAGTGCTAGGGGGGACAGGGAAGCTTTCTTT. Its translation: CSARGDREAFF.

The genes are TRBV6-1 and TRBJ2-1, with 11 positions matching TRBD2. CDR3 length equals 13 residues. Trimming cost V 10 bases and J 5 bases; bases outside gene matches: 4. CDR1 and CDR2 from the germline V gene are MNHNS and SASEGT. The CDR3 is CATLTSGDNEQFF. CDR3 sequence (DNA): TGTGCCACCCTGACTAGCGGGGACAATGAGCAGTTCTTC.

The chain carries TRBV19 and TRBJ2-1; 12 bases match TRBD1. Unmatched junction bases numbered 6, after V lost 5 bases and J lost 7 bases. Germline V gives CDR1 LNHDA, CDR2 SQIVND (reference sequence). CDR3 length: 15 residues. CDR3 protein: CASSAGQGARNEQFF. CDR3 sequence (DNA): TGTGCCAGTAGTGCGGGACAGGGGGCGAGGAATGAGCAGTTCTTC. The full variable domain, in which reference TRBV19 and TRBJ2-1 provide the parts outside the CDR3, is DGGITQSPKYLFRKEGQNVTLSCEQNLNHDAMYWYRQDPGQGLRLIYYSQIVNDFQKGDIAEGYSVSREKKESFPLTVTSAQKNPTAFYLCASSAGQGARNEQFFGPGTRLTVL.

The chain uses TRBV10-3 and TRBJ2-5, with 8 bases that match TRBD2. Germline CDR1 and CDR2: ENHRY and SYGVKD. The J segment lost 0 bases and the V segment lost 4 bases, leaving 4 bases of the junction unmatched. The CDR3 has 15 residues. CDR3 region: CAISAAGLDQETQYF. The CDR3 region has the DNA TGTGCCATCAGTGCAGCGGGACTAGACCAAGAGACCCAGTACTTC.

This clone was detected only once. V and J are TRBV5-4 and TRBJ2-5; 7 bases line up with TRBD2. CDR1 is SGHNT, CDR2 YYREEE, per germline (reference sequence). This CDR3 spans 16 amino acids. V lost 4 bases and J lost 2; bases outside the gene matches: 11. In DNA, the CDR3 is TGTGCCAGCAGCCCCCTCGGAGCGGGGACGCAAGAGACCCAGTACTTC. Protein: CASSPLGAGTQETQYF.

This CDR3 reads CASSSHPGTGGLETQYF. For the CDR3, the DNA is TGTGCCAGCAGCTCCCACCCCGGGACAGGGGGCCTGGAGACCCAGTACTTC. The chain links TRBV9 to TRBJ2-5; TRBD1 aligns across 12 bases. CDR1 SGDLS and CDR2 YYNGEE come from the germline V gene. This CDR3 spans 17 amino acids. The junction had 12 bases not matched to a gene; V was cut back by 4 bases and J by 5 bases.

The V gene is TRBV7-6, the J gene TRBJ1-5, with D hard to call. The CDR3 sequence is 13 residues long. Trimming took 2 bases from V and 8 from J, leaving 10 bases between them. Germline V lookup: CDR1 SGHVS, CDR2 FNYEAQ. The CDR3, as DNA: TGTGCCAGCAGCTTAACCTTCGGGGAGCCCCAGCATTTT. Amino acid sequence: CASSLTFGEPQHF.

V gene TRBV5-3 combines with J gene TRBJ1-5; tentatively, D is TRBD1 (6 bases). TRBV5-3 is an open reading frame, and its role is uncertain. V lost 8 bases and J 0 bases, leaving 21 bases between the germline ends. This CDR3 is 17 amino acids long. In DNA form, the CDR3 reads TGTGCCAGCCCTTTCCCTCTGGACAGAAATAGCAATCAGCCCCAGCATTTT. Protein: CASPFPLDRNSNQPQHF.

J is TRBJ2-1 and V is TRBV4-1; weak D call: TRBD2 (5 bases). The CDR3 runs to 15 residues. Trimming removed 1 base from V and 5 bases from J, with 12 bases in between. The germline V gene encodes CDR1 MGHRA and CDR2 YSYEKL. CDR3 residues: CASSQVGESDNEQFF. The CDR3 DNA follows: TGCGCCAGCAGCCAAGTTGGGGAGTCCGACAATGAGCAGTTCTTC.

This chain connects TRBV9 to TRBJ1-4, with a possible D match to TRBD1 (5 bases). CDR1 SGDLS and CDR2 YYNGEE come from the germline V gene. V lost 4 bases to trimming and J lost 4 bases, with 17 bases between them. CDR3 length equals 16 residues. The CDR3 loop is CASSPPADSNNEKLFF. CDR3 bases: TGTGCCAGCAGCCCTCCCGCCGACAGTAATAATGAAAAACTGTTTTTT.

The chain carries TRBV18 and TRBJ1-1, with 10 bases that match TRBD1. The V gene end was trimmed by 3 bases and the J gene end by 1 base; junction bases not matched to a gene: 8. The CDR3 spans 17 residues. The germline gives CDR1 KGHSH, CDR2 LQKENI. The CDR3 loop reads CASSPLGQGQRNTEAFF. In nucleotides, the CDR3 is TGTGCCAGCTCACCTCTGGGACAGGGGCAGCGGAACACTGAAGCTTTCTTT.

CDR3 in DNA: TGTGCCTGGAGTGTAATGGGACAGGCCGGCAGATTCTTT. Translation gives CAWSVMGQAGRFF. The chain links TRBV30 to TRBJ1-1; 8 bases map to TRBD1. The V gene end was trimmed by 0 bases and the J gene end by 14 bases; junction bases not matched to a gene: 11. CDR1 is GTSNPN, CDR2 SVGIG, per germline (reference sequence). The CDR3 is made up of 13 amino acids.

This clone was observed a single time. This chain uses TRBV7-2 with TRBJ2-1; perhaps TRBD2 as D (5 bases). In germline, CDR1 is SGHTA, CDR2 FQGNSA. CDR3 size: 15 residues. Trimming removed 5 bases from V and 4 bases from J, with 15 bases in between. For the CDR3, the DNA is TGTGCCAGCAGCCCGGGGTGGTCAGATTACAATGAGCAGTTCTTC. Protein sequence: CASSPGWSDYNEQFF.

V and J are TRBV10-1 and TRBJ1-5; 9 bases are shared with TRBD1. This CDR3 is built from 20 residues. Germline-derived CDR1 and CDR2 are WNHNN and SYGVQD (reference sequence). V trimming: 4 bases; J trimming: 2 bases; junction bases outside the gene matches: 18. The DNA of the CDR3 is TGCGCCAGCAGTGGGGGTAAACAGGGGGCGCAAGGTATGGGCAATCAGCCCCAGCATTTT. It translates to CASSGGKQGAQGMGNQPQHF.

This chain joins TRBV9 and TRBJ2-1; TRBD1 is a possible D gene (5 bases). CDR1 SGDLS and CDR2 YYNGEE come from the germline V gene. CDR3 length: 17 residues. V lost 4 bases to trimming and J lost 0 bases, with 17 bases between them. The DNA of the CDR3 is TGTGCCAGCAGCTCACCCCGGCAGGGTGTCTCCTACAATGAGCAGTTCTTC. Residues: CASSSPRQGVSYNEQFF.

This chain's CDR3 is CASNWAGGGWVETQYF. The CDR3 DNA sequence: TGTGCCAGCAATTGGGCGGGGGGTGGATGGGTAGAGACCCAGTACTTC. V and J are TRBV21-1 and TRBJ2-5; the D segment call TRBD2 is taken from the table without a DNA check. TRBV21-1 is marked as a pseudogene. The CDR3 is 16 amino acids.

The gene calls are TRBV7-9 and TRBJ2-1; TRBD2 matches 8 bases. The junction had 3 bases not matched to a gene; V was cut back by 6 bases and J by 2 bases. CDR1 SEHNR and CDR2 FQNEAQ come from the germline V gene (reference sequence). The CDR3 extends over 14 amino acids. The CDR3 spells CASSSSGAYNEQFF. The CDR3 nucleotides are TGTGCCAGCAGTAGTAGCGGGGCCTACAATGAGCAGTTCTTC.